The rows below give T cell receptor beta chains drawn from one sample of a study of T cell responses to AZD1222 COVID-19 vaccine. This table comes from immunoSEQ multiplex PCR, and its TCRdb copy is limited to in-frame clones, with some not included. The data contain around 80,000 clones, more than 70% of them singletons. The source was peripheral blood, collected on day 0 of AZD1222 vaccination. These receptors were taken from an adult in good health. Each CDR3 is given with its conserved first and last residue. Each record gives: CDR3 length, D gene, clone size, J gene, V gene, CDR3 protein, CDR3 DNA. D genes are given only for firm matches. Rows give clone size only sometimes, using once, few, many, or a class for an expanded clone.

length: 14; D: -; size: -; J: TRBJ2-7; V: TRBV3-1/TRBV3-2; CDR3: CASSRAGTEYEQYF; DNA: TGTGCCAGCAGCCGCGCCGGGACTGAATACGAGCAGTACTTC
length: 12; D: -; size: -; J: TRBJ1-6; V: TRBV2; CDR3: CASSGLYSPLHF; DNA: TGTGCCAGCAGTGGCCTCTATTCACCCCTCCACTTT
length: 16; D: -; size: -; J: TRBJ1-4; V: TRBV27; CDR3: CASSSLEGREFEKLFF; DNA: TGTGCCAGCAGTTCCCTCGAGGGTCGGGAATTCGAAAAACTGTTTTTT
length: 14; D: TRBD1; size: -; J: TRBJ2-1; V: TRBV2; CDR3: CASMTGVSYNEQFF; DNA: TGTGCCAGTATGACAGGGGTCTCCTACAATGAGCAGTTCTTC
length: 13; D: TRBD1; size: few; J: TRBJ1-2; V: TRBV12-3/TRBV12-4; CDR3: CASSFNRGYGYTF; DNA: TGTGCCAGCAGTTTTAACAGGGGTTATGGCTACACCTTC
length: 15; D: -; size: once; J: TRBJ1-6; V: TRBV5-1; CDR3: CASSLEGFGNSPLHF; DNA: TGCGCCAGCAGCTTGGAAGGGTTCGGTAATTCACCCCTCCACTTT
length: 16; D: TRBD2; size: -; J: TRBJ2-7; V: TRBV2; CDR3: CASSRSGTSGPYEQYF; DNA: TGTGCCAGCAGTCGATCCGGAACTAGCGGTCCCTACGAGCAGTACTTC
length: 13; D: -; size: -; J: TRBJ2-1; V: TRBV5-1; CDR3: CASSIGQYNEQFF; DNA: TGCGCCAGCAGCATCGGACAGTACAATGAGCAGTTCTTC
length: 14; D: -; size: -; J: TRBJ1-4; V: TRBV12-5; CDR3: CASGFGGYDEKLFF; DNA: TGTGCTAGTGGTTTTGGGGGGTACGATGAAAAACTGTTTTTT
length: 14; D: TRBD1; size: once; J: TRBJ1-1; V: TRBV5-4; CDR3: CASSWGQLDTEAFF; DNA: TGTGCCAGCAGCTGGGGACAGCTTGACACTGAAGCTTTCTTT
length: 12; D: -; size: few; J: TRBJ1-2; V: TRBV5-5; CDR3: CASSLAGYGYTF; DNA: TGTGCCAGCAGCTTGGCAGGGTACGGCTACACCTTC
length: 15; D: TRBD2; size: -; J: TRBJ2-3; V: TRBV13; CDR3: CASRPGLAVSDTQYF; DNA: TGTGCCAGCAGGCCGGGACTAGCGGTATCAGATACGCAGTATTTT
length: 15; D: -; size: -; J: TRBJ1-2; V: TRBV6-5; CDR3: CASSFSRQEPYGYTF; DNA: TGTGCCAGCAGCTTCTCCCGACAGGAGCCCTATGGCTACACCTTC
length: 15; D: TRBD1; size: -; J: TRBJ2-3; V: TRBV3-1/TRBV3-2; CDR3: CASSQSTGGVDTQYF; DNA: TGTGCCAGCAGCCAGTCGACAGGGGGCGTAGATACGCAGTATTTT
length: 14; D: -; size: -; J: TRBJ2-2; V: TRBV5-4; CDR3: CASSWEEGTGELFF; DNA: TGTGCCAGCAGCTGGGAGGAAGGGACCGGGGAGCTGTTTTTT
length: 17; D: TRBD1; size: -; J: TRBJ1-3; V: TRBV15; CDR3: CATSRDTGARSGNTIYF; DNA: TGTGCCACCAGCAGAGATACAGGGGCTCGCTCTGGAAACACCATATATTTT
length: 11; D: -; size: -; J: TRBJ2-3; V: TRBV5-1; CDR3: CASSSSDTQYF; DNA: TGCGCCAGCAGCTCGTCAGATACGCAGTATTTT
length: 12; D: TRBD1; size: -; J: TRBJ2-5; V: TRBV2; CDR3: CATKTGVETQYF; DNA: TGTGCCACCAAGACAGGGGTTGAGACCCAGTACTTC
length: 14; D: -; size: -; J: TRBJ1-4; V: TRBV3-1/TRBV3-2; CDR3: CASSPKSGNEKLFF; DNA: TGTGCCAGCAGCCCGAAATCTGGGAATGAAAAACTGTTTTTT
length: 18; D: -; size: -; J: TRBJ2-1; V: TRBV5-6; CDR3: CASSLGSALHFYYNEQFF; DNA: TGTGCCAGCAGCTTGGGAAGCGCACTCCACTTCTACTACAATGAGCAGTTCTTC
length: 15; D: -; size: -; J: TRBJ2-1; V: TRBV19; CDR3: CASSIDRSGADEQFF; DNA: TGTGCCAGTAGTATAGATCGGTCAGGGGCTGATGAGCAGTTCTTC
length: 14; D: -; size: -; J: TRBJ2-1; V: TRBV7-2; CDR3: CASSPHQGNNEQFF; DNA: TGTGCCAGCAGCCCCCACCAGGGTAACAATGAGCAGTTCTTC
length: 14; D: -; size: -; J: TRBJ1-1; V: TRBV5-1; CDR3: CASSLTAVRTEAFF; DNA: TGCGCCAGCAGCTTGACGGCAGTAAGAACTGAAGCTTTCTTT
length: 14; D: TRBD1; size: -; J: TRBJ1-1; V: TRBV28; CDR3: CASTAGQVSSEAFF; DNA: TGTGCCAGCACCGCGGGACAGGTCTCGTCCGAAGCTTTCTTT
length: 13; D: -; size: few; J: TRBJ2-1; V: TRBV6-5; CDR3: CASSYSERSEQFF; DNA: TGTGCCAGCAGTTACTCCGAGCGGAGTGAGCAGTTCTTC
length: 16; D: TRBD2; size: -; J: TRBJ2-1; V: TRBV7-6; CDR3: CASSLDSGSVSGEQFF; DNA: TGTGCCAGCAGCCTTGATAGCGGGAGTGTCTCGGGAGAGCAGTTCTTC
length: 14; D: TRBD2; size: -; J: TRBJ2-7; V: TRBV7-2; CDR3: CASSSTSGTYEQYF; DNA: TGTGCCAGCAGCTCCACTAGCGGGACTTACGAGCAGTACTTC
length: 11; D: -; size: few; J: TRBJ1-2; V: TRBV20-1; CDR3: CSASDNYGYTF; DNA: TGCAGTGCCTCGGACAATTACGGCTACACCTTC
length: 17; D: -; size: -; J: TRBJ2-3; V: TRBV7-2; CDR3: CASSLAVHGGLTDTQYF; DNA: TGTGCCAGCAGCTTAGCGGTGCACGGGGGGCTGACAGATACGCAGTATTTT
length: 16; D: -; size: -; J: TRBJ1-2; V: TRBV5-1; CDR3: CASSLGASLLVYGYTF; DNA: TGCGCCAGCAGCTTGGGGGCCAGCCTTCTGGTTTATGGCTACACCTTC
length: 14; D: -; size: once; J: TRBJ2-7; V: TRBV5-1; CDR3: CASSSDGNLYEQYF; DNA: TGCGCCAGCAGCTCGGACGGAAACCTCTACGAGCAGTACTTC
length: 14; D: -; size: -; J: TRBJ1-1; V: TRBV6-1; CDR3: CASLSPEGGTEAFF; DNA: TGTGCCAGCCTTTCGCCGGAGGGAGGGACTGAAGCTTTCTTT
length: 15; D: -; size: -; J: TRBJ1-6; V: TRBV6-5; CDR3: CASAATANRNSPLHF; DNA: TGTGCCAGCGCCGCTACGGCGAACAGGAATTCACCCCTCCACTTT
length: 15; D: -; size: -; J: TRBJ2-1; V: TRBV18; CDR3: CASSPMETTYNEQFF; DNA: TGTGCCAGCTCACCAATGGAAACCACCTACAATGAGCAGTTCTTC
length: 14; D: TRBD1; size: -; J: TRBJ1-2; V: TRBV19; CDR3: CASSDRGGNYGYTF; DNA: TGTGCCAGTAGTGACAGGGGGGGAAACTATGGCTACACCTTC
length: 14; D: -; size: -; J: TRBJ1-1; V: TRBV10-2; CDR3: CASSDLSPFPEAFF; DNA: TGCGCCAGCAGTGATTTGTCTCCGTTCCCTGAAGCTTTCTTT
length: 16; D: -; size: -; J: TRBJ2-5; V: TRBV3-1/TRBV3-2; CDR3: CASSQDRGVGGETQYF; DNA: TGTGCCAGCAGCCAAGACAGGGGGGTAGGCGGAGAGACCCAGTACTTC
length: 13; D: -; size: -; J: TRBJ2-1; V: TRBV5-1; CDR3: CASSLALSNEQFF; DNA: TGCGCCAGCAGCTTGGCCCTCTCTAATGAGCAGTTCTTC
length: 12; D: -; size: -; J: TRBJ1-5; V: TRBV18; CDR3: CATSGRTQPQHF; DNA: TGTGCCACCTCCGGCCGGACTCAGCCCCAGCATTTT
length: 12; D: -; size: -; J: TRBJ1-2; V: TRBV12-3/TRBV12-4; CDR3: CASSLSNYGYTF; DNA: TGTGCCAGCAGTTTGAGCAACTATGGCTACACCTTC
length: 17; D: -; size: -; J: TRBJ2-5; V: TRBV4-1; CDR3: CASSQVVGGPDKETQYF; DNA: TGCGCCAGCAGCCAAGTTGTGGGGGGCCCTGATAAAGAGACCCAGTACTTC
length: 14; D: -; size: -; J: TRBJ1-5; V: TRBV7-6; CDR3: CASSATGFDQPQHF; DNA: TGTGCCAGCAGCGCCACAGGGTTTGATCAGCCCCAGCATTTT
length: 14; D: -; size: -; J: TRBJ1-6; V: TRBV19; CDR3: CASRGAGKDSPLHF; DNA: TGTGCCAGTAGGGGGGCAGGCAAGGATTCACCCCTCCACTTT